This TCR beta chain is drawn from a study of monozygotic twins with inflammatory bowel disease. Study-wide findings and caveats: Patient repertoires may have gained variability from differing immunosuppressive treatments. Researchers report that IBD patients shared fewer clonotypes with others than healthy twins, especially amid disease activity.

Eight separate reactions per sample served to make cDNA. Template switching added UMIs carrying a 6-nucleotide sample barcode. From the 5' RACE reads, TCRdb lists one entry per CDR3 protein and no DNA. This table lists 150,000 to 200,000 distinct CDR3 sequences. With respect to this clonotype: Its specificity is unknown.

The CDR3 covers 13 residues. Sequencing input: blood. The clonotype was recovered from a human donor with ulcerative colitis or Crohn's disease, or a healthy co-twin of an affected twin (not recorded which). The gene calls are TRBV12-3 or TRBV12-4 and TRBJ1-5. The CDR3 region is CASSSNSNQPQHF.